This TCR beta chain was captured by sequencing in a study of cytomegalovirus exposure and HLA in healthy donors. Overall study findings and caveats: The study designated about 180 TCR beta chains cytomegalovirus-associated. A previous analysis found most TCR beta V segments productive roughly 87% or roughly 30% of the time.

This clone has a handful of counts. Its target is not known. PCR was performed using 60 Vbeta and 13 Jbeta primers. Method: immunoSEQ multiplex PCR; TCRdb's copy keeps in-frame clones and lacks some. The data contain roughly 180,000 clones, approximately 84% of them singletons. V lost 3 bases to trimming and J lost 0 bases, with 12 bases between them. The CDR3 extends over 16 amino acids. From germline, CDR1 is MNHNS and CDR2 SASEGT. Sequencing input: PBMCs. This receptor was taken from a man between 25 and 39 years old in good health and CMV-seronegative. J is TRBJ2-1 and V is TRBV6-1; D is possibly TRBD2 (5 bases). CDR3 in amino acids: CASSEEAESSYNEQFF. The CDR3 DNA sequence: TGTGCCAGCAGTGAGGAAGCGGAGTCCTCCTACAATGAGCAGTTCTTC.